The clone carrying this T cell receptor (beta chain) has just a few counts. Its matching antigen is unknown. Produced via immunoSEQ multiplex PCR; TCRdb's table is partial and in-frame only. This sample has some 100,000 clones, with approximately 87% found just once. The entry originates in a study of T cell responses to AZD1222 COVID-19 vaccine. Study-wide results and caveats: Reportedly, nearly half the spike-specific TCRs target unmutated variant regions.

There are 14 residues in the CDR3. Trimming removed 8 bases at V and 5 bases at J, with 16 bases between. In germline, CDR1 is MNHEY, CDR2 SVGAGI. The rearrangement uses TRBV6-5 and TRBJ1-5, with TRBD1 as a possible D gene (5 bases). The source is an adult in good health. This material consisted of peripheral blood, taken on day 0 of AZD1222 vaccination. The CDR3 reads CASGVEGAHQPQHF. In DNA, the CDR3 is TGTGCCAGCGGCGTGGAAGGGGCCCATCAGCCCCAGCATTTT.